This T cell receptor beta chain originates from a study of shared clonotypes between healthy human individuals. General study findings and limits: Represented diversity (both genetic and exposure-history) was limited by the small number of donors.

On this clone itself: Its specificity is not known.

As handled by the study authors: Owing to the provision of junction-only sequences devoid of quality scores by immunoSEQ, filtering differed. Produced via immunoSEQ multiplex PCR; TCRdb's table is partial and in-frame only. For V, J and clone size, that table is used; D and trimming come from the DNA. The sample lists hundreds of thousands of clones; roughly 95% were seen once. Trimming left V 5 bases short and J 3 bases short, with 8 bases between. Germline CDR1 reads SEHNR; CDR2 reads FQNEAQ (reference sequence). The CDR3 extends over 14 amino acids. Terminally differentiated effector memory CD45RA+ cells were excluded by CCR7 positive selection of CD45RO-negative cells.

V and J are TRBV7-9 and TRBJ1-6; D is unclear. This clonotype was obtained from a woman aged 25 to 39 in good health. Sequenced sample: naive CD8+ T cells sorted from blood. The CDR3 DNA is TGTGCCAGCAGCGACCAATTCTATAATTCACCCCTCCACTTT. This sequence encodes CASSDQFYNSPLHF.